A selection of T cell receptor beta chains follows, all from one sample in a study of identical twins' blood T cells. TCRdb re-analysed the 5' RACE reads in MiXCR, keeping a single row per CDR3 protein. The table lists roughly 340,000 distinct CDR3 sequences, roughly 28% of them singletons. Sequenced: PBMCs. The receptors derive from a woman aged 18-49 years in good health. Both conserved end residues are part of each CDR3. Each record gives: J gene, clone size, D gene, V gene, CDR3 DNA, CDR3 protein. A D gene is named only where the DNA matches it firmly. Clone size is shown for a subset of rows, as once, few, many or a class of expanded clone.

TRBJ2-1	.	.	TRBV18	TGTGCCAGCTCACCTGGGGCAACAGGGAAGCATCCCAATGAGCAGTTCTTC	CASSPGATGKHPNEQFF
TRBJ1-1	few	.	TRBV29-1	TGCAGCGTTCACAGGGAGATGTACACTGAAGCTTTCTTT	CSVHREMYTEAFF
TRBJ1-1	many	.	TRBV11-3	TGTGCCAGCAGCTTAGGCACGAACACTGAAGCTTTCTTT	CASSLGTNTEAFF
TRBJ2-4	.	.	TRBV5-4	TGTGCCAGCAGCTTGGCGGGGGAGTCCAAAAACATTCAGTACTTC	CASSLAGESKNIQYF
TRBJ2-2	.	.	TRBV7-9	TGTGCCAGCAACTTCAAGAAACTCGCGAACACCGGGGAGCTGTTTTTT	CASNFKKLANTGELFF
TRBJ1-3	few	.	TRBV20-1	TGCAGTGCTAGGATGGGCGGGCCTGGAAACACCATATATTTT	CSARMGGPGNTIYF
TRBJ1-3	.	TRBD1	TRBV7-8	TGTGCCAGCAGCTTAAGGGCTCAGAAGGACAGGGGTTCAGGAAACACCATATATTTT	CASSLRAQKDRGSGNTIYF
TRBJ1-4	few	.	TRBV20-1	TGCGGTGCTAGAATAAAGGGGACGGTCCGGGAAAAGCTGTTTTTT	CGARIKGTVREKLFF
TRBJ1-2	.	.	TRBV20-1	TGCAGTGCTAGAGATAGGCGGGGTGACTATGGCTACACCTTC	CSARDRRGDYGYTF
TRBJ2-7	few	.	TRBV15	TGTGCCACCAGCAGAGATCATCCCTACGAGCAGTACTTC	CATSRDHPYEQYF
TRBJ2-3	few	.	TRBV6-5	TGTGCCAGCAGTTACTCGGGGGTAGTGACAGATACGCAGTATTTT	CASSYSGVVTDTQYF
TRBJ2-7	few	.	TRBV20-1	TGCAGTGCTAGGCTACCTCATCTAGAACGCGAGCAGTACTTC	CSARLPHLEREQYF
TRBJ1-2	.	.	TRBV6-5	TGTGCCAGCAGCTACGTGGGGCGTACGGACTATGGCTACACCTTC	CASSYVGRTDYGYTF
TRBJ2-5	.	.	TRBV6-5	TGTGCCAGCAGTATAATTATAACGGAGACCCAGTACTTC	CASSIIITETQYF
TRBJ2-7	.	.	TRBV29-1	TGCAGCGTTGTGCTCGACGAGCAGTACTTC	CSVVLDEQYF
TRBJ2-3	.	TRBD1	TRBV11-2	TGTGCCAGCAGCCCGGAACCGGGACAGGTTAGCACAGATACGCAGTATTTT	CASSPEPGQVSTDTQYF
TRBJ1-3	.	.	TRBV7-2	TGTGCCAGCAGCTTACAGGGCGACACCATATATTTT	CASSLQGDTIYF